Sequencing of this T cell receptor (beta chain) was carried out in a study of blood T cells in healthy people across ages. The CDR3 extends over 15 amino acids. Germline V gene lookup returns CDR1 MNHEY and CDR2 SMNVEV (reference sequence). Sample-barcoded 5' priming and a J-beta primer mix drove a second PCR of roughly 6 to 12 cycles. TCRdb re-called the 5' RACE reads through MiXCR, storing one row per CDR3 protein. The sample records 1,500,000 or so distinct CDR3 sequences, 59% being singletons. The chain is built from TRBV27 and TRBJ2-4; D is uncertain. Near its end, the DNA agrees better with TRBJ2-7, so the J call may be wrong. The sample was blood. The sequence was obtained from a man between 18 and 29 years old in good health. CDR3 nucleotide sequence: TGTGCCAGCAGTCCAGACTCCCGTGCCACCTACGAGCAGTACTTC. Encoded protein: CASSPDSRATYEQYF.